The 8 T cell receptor beta chains presented below share a single source sample, sequenced in a study of shared clonotypes between healthy human individuals. TCRdb's copy holds only in-frame clones and misses some; the assay was immunoSEQ multiplex PCR. The sample has some 2,400,000 clones; 90% to 96% are singletons. Sequenced input: naive CD4+ T cells sorted from blood. Noted subset: CD45RA+ positively selected. These receptors were taken from a man younger than 35 in good health.

The V and J genes are TRBV5-5 and TRBJ1-2; 10 bases line up with TRBD1. V shed 0 bases and J 4 bases; nucleotides not matched to a gene: 9. This CDR3 is 17 amino acids long. CDR1 SGHKS and CDR2 YYEKEE come from the germline V gene (reference sequence). CDR3 residues: CASSLGTGGYRSYGYTF. The CDR3 DNA reads as TGTGCCAGCAGCTTGGGGACAGGGGGATATCGGAGCTATGGCTACACCTTC.

The CDR3, as DNA: TGTGCCTGGAGGGGGGGACCACTCCCCTACGAGCAGTACTTC. Translated: CAWRGGPLPYEQYF. V gene TRBV30 combines with J gene TRBJ2-7, with D maybe TRBD2 (6 bases). The CDR3 covers 14 residues. Germline CDR1 GTSNPN, CDR2 SVGIG (reference sequence). Trimming left V 3 bases short and J 2 bases short, with 14 bases between.

CDR3 bases: TGTGCCAGCAGAACTACAGGGGCTACTAATGAAAAACTGTTTTTT. Its protein product is CASRTTGATNEKLFF. This rearrangement joins TRBV6-1 to TRBJ1-4; TRBD1 matches 7 bases. The junction had 6 bases not matched to a gene; V was cut back by 6 bases and J by 2 bases. This CDR3 comprises 15 residues. Germline V gene data show CDR1 as MNHNS and CDR2 as SASEGT.

The rearrangement joins TRBV2 to TRBJ2-3; 13 bases line up with TRBD2. V was pared by 6 bases and J by 6 bases, with 9 bases of the junction left unmatched. The CDR3 has 16 amino acids. Germline V CDR1 and CDR2: SNHLY, FYNNEI. CDR3 nucleotide sequence: TGTGCCAGCAGGCCGGGACTAGCGGGGCCTTGGGATACGCAGTATTTT. This encodes CASRPGLAGPWDTQYF.

The CDR3 DNA follows: TGTGCCAGCAGTTACCAACAGGGGGCTGGTCAGCCCCAGCATTTT. Encoded protein: CASSYQQGAGQPQHF. V gene TRBV6-6 combines with J gene TRBJ1-5; TRBD1 agrees at 9 bases. This CDR3 comprises 15 residues. Germline V CDR1 and CDR2: MNHNY, SVGAGI (reference sequence). V lost 2 bases to trimming and J lost 6 bases; unmatched junction nucleotides: 5.

The chain employs TRBV28 and TRBJ1-1; D gene unclear. The V gene's germline CDR1 is MDHEN and CDR2 SYDVKM. V was trimmed by 8 bases and J by 0 bases, leaving 13 bases between them. The CDR3 totals 14 residues. The CDR3 nucleotides are TGTGCCAGCCTCGACCCCCTCTTGAACACTGAAGCTTTCTTT. It is translated as CASLDPLLNTEAFF.

The J gene is TRBJ1-3, the V gene TRBV27; D not resolved. V was shortened by 2 bases and J by 0 bases, with 17 bases between the two germline ends. CDR1 is MNHEY and CDR2 is SMNVEV in the germline V gene (reference sequence). The CDR3 covers 18 residues. The CDR3 loop is CASSLTPPGTSSGNTIYF. In DNA, the CDR3 is TGTGCCAGCAGTTTAACCCCTCCCGGCACAAGCTCTGGAAACACCATATATTTT.

The rearrangement uses TRBV19 and TRBJ1-6, with D possibly TRBD1 on 6 matching bases. V was clipped by 4 bases and J by 4 bases, with 8 bases between them. Germline CDR1 reads LNHDA; CDR2 reads SQIVND (reference sequence). The CDR3 consists of 14 residues. CDR3 sequence reads: CASSSTGYNSPLHF. For the CDR3, the DNA is TGTGCCAGTAGTAGTACAGGGTATAATTCACCCCTCCACTTT.